The 8 T cell receptor beta chains below come from one sample, sequenced in a study of control samples from healthy donors and cancer patients. Measured with immunoSEQ multiplex PCR; TCRdb has only the in-frame clones, and not every one. The sample has over 75,000 clones, around four fifths seen once. The specimen was blood. These receptors came from a man aged 25 to 40 in good health.

By share, this clone counts as medium-sized (0.01 to 0.1%). The chain employs TRBV6-5 and TRBJ2-5, with TRBD2 identical over 11 bases. The CDR3 loop spans 15 amino acids. Germline-derived CDR1 and CDR2 are MNHEY and SVGAGI. J was trimmed by 5 bases and V by 6 bases; bases with no gene match: 8. Written as DNA, the CDR3 is TGTGCCAGCAGCAATAGCGGGGGGGCGTGGGAGACCCAGTACTTC. This codes for CASSNSGGAWETQYF.

The chain couples TRBV5-4 to TRBJ2-5; TRBD2 aligns across 9 bases. This CDR3 has 17 residues. The ends lost 4 bases at V and 6 bases at J; junction bases unmatched: 16. Germline assignment: CDR1 SGHNT and CDR2 YYREEE (reference sequence). Here the CDR3 reads CASSMGRFGLAKQTQYF. The CDR3 nucleotides are TGTGCCAGCAGCATGGGGAGGTTTGGACTAGCGAAACAGACCCAGTACTTC.

The chain joins TRBV30 to TRBJ2-3, with D perhaps matching TRBD2 (5 bases). Trimming took 5 bases from V and 0 from J, leaving 12 bases between them. Per the germline V gene, CDR1 is GTSNPN and CDR2 is SVGIG (reference sequence). This CDR3 spans 14 amino acids. As DNA, the CDR3 is TGTGCCTGGGAGTCGAGGGCTAGCACAGATACGCAGTATTTT. It codes for CAWESRASTDTQYF.

The rearrangement uses TRBV14 and TRBJ1-6, with D perhaps TRBD1 (6 bases). This CDR3 has 18 residues. With 0 bases removed from V and 9 bases from J, the gap between germline ends came to 21 bases. The germline gives CDR1 SGHDN, CDR2 FVKESK. The CDR3 coding sequence is TGTGCCAGCAGCCAAGATCGCAAGGATTACAGGGTCAGTTCACCCCTCCACTTT. Protein: CASSQDRKDYRVSSPLHF.

The chain has TRBV30 and TRBJ2-3; 10 bases line up with TRBD1. After removal of 5 bases from V and 6 bases from J, the junction contained 2 bases not matched to a gene. Germline V gene data show CDR1 as GTSNPN and CDR2 as SVGIG (reference sequence). CDR3 length equals 12 residues. CDR3 residues: CAWGTGADTQYF. CDR3 DNA sequence: TGTGCCTGGGGGACAGGGGCCGATACGCAGTATTTT.

The chain is built from TRBV30 and TRBJ1-5; no definite D call. The germline gives CDR1 GTSNPN, CDR2 SVGIG (reference sequence). The V and J ends lost 1 base and 5 bases respectively, with 9 bases between them. This CDR3 region has 13 residues. CDR3 DNA: TGTGCCTGGAGTGGCAGCCCCTATCAGCCCCAGCATTTT. Translating gives CAWSGSPYQPQHF.

This clone was picked up one time. The gene calls are TRBV6-5 and TRBJ2-7, with D possibly TRBD2 on 6 matching bases. The V and J ends lost 8 bases and 3 bases respectively, with 11 bases between them. The V gene's germline CDR1 is MNHEY and CDR2 SVGAGI. The length of the CDR3 is 12 residues. In DNA form, the CDR3 reads TGTGCCAGCGGGGACTGGGGCTACGAGCAGTACTTC. This sequence encodes CASGDWGYEQYF.

The genes are TRBV20-1 and TRBJ1-4, with TRBD1 as a possible D gene (6 bases). The CDR3 is 11 residues long. Germline CDR1 and CDR2: DFQATT and SNEGSKA (reference sequence). Trimming left V 4 bases short and J 10 bases short, with 10 bases between. The CDR3 coding sequence is TGCAGTGCTACGAGAGGGGGAAAACTGTTTTTT. This translates into CSATRGGKLFF.